The next 23 T cell receptor beta chains were all read from a single sample in a study of shared clonotypes between healthy human individuals (TCRdb year 2020). The library was produced with the immunoSEQ multiplex PCR assay. TCRdb re-hosts the immuneACCESS table, in-frame sequences only. Its copies lack some clones; in the studies checked, an unresolved V gene accounts for under half of them, and the cause for the rest is not known. The sample records some 1,900,000 clones, approximately 94% of which are singletons. Jointly, the top ten make up 1.2% of the sample. For the CD8 naive samples, CD45RO-negative cells were positively selected for CCR7, yielding a CD45RA+CCR7+ population from which TemRA cells were excluded. The sequencing input was naive CD8+ T cells sorted from blood. The sample's cell subset or site, from its label and the paper: CD45RA+CCR7+. These receptors came from a man aged 18 to 29 in good health.

V is TRBV30 and J is TRBJ1-1; D remains ambiguous. The V end was cut by 0 bases, the J end by 3 bases, with 11 bases between. The CDR3 consists of 14 residues. Germline V gene data show CDR1 as GTSNPN and CDR2 as SVGIG (reference sequence). CDR3 amino acids: CAWSVLNGDTEAFF. The CDR3 DNA follows: TGTGCCTGGAGTGTTTTAAATGGGGACACTGAAGCTTTCTTT. Full variable domain (outside the CDR3, taken from reference TRBV30 and TRBJ1-1): SQTIHQWPATLVQPVGSPLSLECTVEGTSNPNLYWYRQAAGRGLQLLFYSVGIGQISSEVPQNLSASRPQDRQFILSSKKLLLSDSGFYLCAWSVLNGDTEAFFGQGTRLTVV.

V and J are TRBV10-1 and TRBJ2-1; perhaps D is TRBD1 or TRBD2 (6 bases each). Germline lookup yields CDR1 WNHNN and CDR2 SYGVQD (reference sequence). CDR3 length: 14 amino acids. V was cut by 3 bases and J by 6 bases, with 12 bases left in between. CDR3 coding DNA: TGCGCCAGCAGTGACCGGGGGCGCCGCAATGAGCAGTTCTTC. Amino acids: CASSDRGRRNEQFF.

This clone was recorded only once. This chain connects TRBV4-2 to TRBJ2-7; 14 bases are shared with TRBD2. Losses at the gene ends were 3 bases for V and 3 bases for J; bases not matched to a gene: 1. The CDR3 totals 15 residues. Germline CDR1 is LGHNA and CDR2 is YNFKEQ. The CDR3 region is CASSHGTSGGYEQYF. The CDR3 region has the DNA TGTGCCAGCAGCCATGGGACTAGCGGGGGCTACGAGCAGTACTTC.

The CDR3 protein is CASSRFDGVSETQYF. The CDR3, as DNA: TGCGCCAGCAGCCGCTTTGATGGGGTGTCGGAGACCCAGTACTTC. The chain couples TRBV4-1 to TRBJ2-5; no definite D call. The CDR3 runs 15 residues. The germline V gene encodes CDR1 MGHRA and CDR2 YSYEKL. V lost 4 bases, J lost 5 bases, and 17 bases lay in between.

This chain links TRBV9 with TRBJ2-1; D is perhaps TRBD1 (5 bases). Deletions cut 3 bases from V and 0 bases from J, with 19 bases between. CDR3 size: 18 residues. CDR1 is SGDLS and CDR2 is YYNGEE in the germline V gene. This CDR3 is CASSEGAGPQSSYNEQFF. The CDR3 coding sequence is TGTGCCAGCAGCGAAGGGGCCGGGCCCCAAAGCTCCTACAATGAGCAGTTCTTC.

In its sample, this clone was seen once. The chain couples TRBV6-6 to TRBJ1-2; TRBD1 might be the D (5 bases). The CDR3 runs 14 residues. Germline V gene lookup returns CDR1 MNHNY and CDR2 SVGAGI (reference sequence). V lost 7 bases to trimming and J lost 4 bases, with 16 bases between them. Here the CDR3 reads CASTPLGEAYGYTF. CDR3 DNA sequence: TGTGCCAGCACCCCACTGGGGGAGGCCTATGGCTACACCTTC.

In nucleotides, the CDR3 is TGTGCCAGCGGGATAAGGGGTTTAAGCTCCTACGAGCAGTACTTC. Translating it yields CASGIRGLSSYEQYF. This rearrangement joins TRBV27 to TRBJ2-7, with a weak D call TRBD1 (5 bases). Trimming cost V 8 bases and J 0 bases, with 17 bases left between them. CDR1 MNHEY and CDR2 SMNVEV come from the germline V gene (reference sequence). The CDR3 is 15 amino acids.

The J gene is TRBJ2-2, the V gene TRBV18, with TRBD2 matching 9 bases. The J segment lost 4 bases and the V segment lost 3 bases, leaving 3 bases of the junction unmatched. CDR3 length equals 15 residues. Germline V gene sequence: CDR1 KGHSH, CDR2 LQKENI. CDR3 sequence: CASSPSREGTGELFF. DNA of the CDR3: TGTGCCAGCTCACCGTCGCGGGAGGGCACCGGGGAGCTGTTTTTT.

This clone was detected once. This sequence joins TRBV11-2 and TRBJ1-4, with 8 bases aligning to TRBD1. The CDR3 length is 17 residues. V shed 2 bases, J shed 0 bases, and the junction held 5 bases outside the gene matches. CDR1 and CDR2 from the germline V gene are SGHAT and FQNNGV. The CDR3: CASSLWTGMTTNEKLFF. CDR3 nucleotide sequence: TGTGCCAGCAGCTTATGGACAGGGATGACAACTAATGAAAAACTGTTTTTT.

The genes are TRBV21-1 and TRBJ2-7; no DNA check was done on the table's D call, TRBD1. TRBV21-1 is a pseudogene segment. This CDR3 region has 12 residues. The CDR3 here is CASSNDSNEQYF. DNA for the CDR3: TGTGCCAGCAGCAACGACAGCAACGAGCAGTACTTC.

This rearrangement joins TRBV19 to TRBJ2-7; possible D gene TRBD1, 5 bases. This CDR3 is built from 14 residues. V lost 5 bases and J lost 2, with 13 bases in between. Germline assignment: CDR1 LNHDA and CDR2 SQIVND (reference sequence). The CDR3 sequence: CASSGAGLTYEQYF. The CDR3 DNA follows: TGTGCCAGTAGTGGGGCAGGATTAACCTACGAGCAGTACTTC. Supplemented by reference TRBV19 and TRBJ2-7, the full variable domain reads DGGITQSPKYLFRKEGQNVTLSCEQNLNHDAMYWYRQDPGQGLRLIYYSQIVNDFQKGDIAEGYSVSREKKESFPLTVTSAQKNPTAFYLCASSGAGLTYEQYFGPGTRLTVT.

The chain recombines TRBV6-5 with TRBJ2-2; D is perhaps TRBD1 or TRBD2 (6 bases each). Between the trimmed V and J ends, which lost 2 bases and 6 bases, there was a span of 16 bases. The CDR3 runs to 16 residues. Germline V CDR1 and CDR2: MNHEY, SVGAGI. The CDR3 nucleotides are TGTGCCAGCAGTTACCTACAGGGTTGGGAGGCCGGGGAGCTGTTTTTT. Protein: CASSYLQGWEAGELFF.

This chain connects TRBV10-3 to TRBJ1-2; 8 bases agree with TRBD1. The CDR3 covers 17 residues. The J segment lost 0 bases and the V segment lost 2 bases, leaving 8 bases of the junction unmatched. Germline V lookup: CDR1 ENHRY, CDR2 SYGVKD. CDR3 protein: CAISEEWDRRANYGYTF. As DNA, the CDR3 is TGTGCCATCAGTGAGGAATGGGACAGGCGGGCTAACTATGGCTACACCTTC.

CDR3 loop: CASSRKRGASYEQYF. The CDR3 DNA reads as TGTGCCAGCAGCAGGAAGCGGGGGGCCTCCTACGAGCAGTACTTC. The chain couples TRBV21-1 to TRBJ2-7; TRBD2 is the table's D call and was not checked against the DNA. TRBV21-1 is tagged as a pseudogene. The CDR3 runs to 15 residues.

V and J are TRBV7-9 and TRBJ2-5; D not certain. CDR3 length: 17 amino acids. Trimming stripped 1 base from V and 5 bases from J, with 20 bases between. The germline V gene has CDR1 SEHNR and CDR2 FQNEAQ (reference sequence). CDR3 sequence: CASSLGPPRVLDETQYF. DNA for the CDR3: TGTGCCAGCAGCTTAGGTCCCCCTAGAGTTCTTGATGAGACCCAGTACTTC.

The J gene is TRBJ2-7, the V gene TRBV5-1, with TRBD1 identical over 7 bases. Germline V gene lookup returns CDR1 SGHRS and CDR2 YFSETQ. CDR3 length: 16 residues. V lost 4 bases and J lost 5; bases outside the gene matches: 15. The CDR3 nucleotides are TGCGCCAGCAGCCCAAAACAGGGGAGCACGCTCCACGAGCAGTACTTC. It translates to CASSPKQGSTLHEQYF.

J is TRBJ2-7 and V is TRBV2; 8 positions agree with TRBD1. The CDR3 is 14 amino acids. Germline-derived CDR1 and CDR2 are SNHLY and FYNNEI. Unmatched junction bases numbered 9, after V lost 8 bases and J lost 3 bases. DNA of the CDR3: TGTGCCAGCCTATGGCAGGGGGCGGACTACGAGCAGTACTTC. This encodes CASLWQGADYEQYF.

CDR3 bases: TGTGCCAGCAGTTTACGGAATTCGGGCAATCAGCCCCAGCATTTT. Protein: CASSLRNSGNQPQHF. This chain uses TRBV27 with TRBJ1-5, with no clear D. The CDR3 extends over 15 amino acids. Germline V gives CDR1 MNHEY, CDR2 SMNVEV (reference sequence). The germline V and J ends were trimmed by 2 bases and 2 bases, with 10 bases remaining between them.

The chain recombines TRBV9 with TRBJ1-2, with 7 bases that match TRBD1. The CDR3 spans 15 residues. In germline, CDR1 is SGDLS, CDR2 YYNGEE. Trimming removed 4 bases from V and 5 bases from J; junction bases left unmatched: 11. The CDR3 DNA reads TGTGCCAGCAGCCCCAGCACAGGGGTCGGGTATGGCTACACCTTC. Translation: CASSPSTGVGYGYTF.

V gene TRBV5-1 combines with J gene TRBJ2-7, with 9 bases fitting TRBD1. The germline V gene encodes CDR1 SGHRS and CDR2 YFSETQ. The CDR3 has 16 amino acids. Trimming removed 6 bases from V and 4 bases from J; junction bases left unmatched: 14. As DNA, the CDR3 is TGCGCCAGCACCCAGGTTGGACAGGGGCTCGAGTACGAGCAGTACTTC. Translation gives CASTQVGQGLEYEQYF.

The chain couples TRBV7-2 to TRBJ1-5; D gene unclear. The V and J ends lost 1 base and 9 bases respectively, with 10 bases between them. Per the germline V gene, CDR1 is SGHTA and CDR2 is FQGNSA. The CDR3 spans 13 residues. CDR3 sequence: CASSLGGEPPQHF. In DNA, the CDR3 is TGTGCCAGCAGCTTAGGCGGGGAACCGCCCCAGCATTTT.

The chain joins TRBV10-1 to TRBJ2-1, with 11 positions matching TRBD2. The CDR3 is 17 amino acids. Per germline, CDR1 WNHNN and CDR2 SYGVQD (reference sequence). Germline trimming cut 2 bases from V and 0 bases from J; bases unmatched to any gene: 3. CDR3: CASSETSGSSSYNEQFF. The CDR3 DNA is TGCGCCAGCAGTGAGACTAGCGGGAGCAGCTCCTACAATGAGCAGTTCTTC.

The genes are TRBV7-3 and TRBJ2-7; 9 nucleotides line up with TRBD1. V lost 5 bases to trimming and J lost 1 base; unmatched junction nucleotides: 6. CDR1 is SGHTA, CDR2 FQGTGA, per germline. The CDR3 is 15 residues long. In nucleotides, the CDR3 is TGTGCCAGCAGCCTTACCGGGACAGGGTCCTACGAGCAGTACTTC. Translating it yields CASSLTGTGSYEQYF.